The 18 T cell receptor beta chains reported below all come from one sample, sequenced in a study of circulating tumor DNA in untreated peripheral T-cell lymphoma. Clones were sequenced by immunoSEQ multiplex PCR, and TCRdb holds only the in-frame ones, with some missing. Of under 1,200 clones in the sample, over 75% are singletons; the top ten hold roughly 7.7%. Sample: tumor tissue. The receptor source for this set is a human donor with peripheral T-cell lymphoma.

V and J are TRBV11-3 and TRBJ2-1; perhaps TRBD2 as D (7 bases). From germline, CDR1 is SGHNT and CDR2 YENEEA. V was clipped by 5 bases and J by 2 bases, with 16 bases between them. The CDR3 is 16 amino acids. For the CDR3, the DNA is TGTGCCAGCAGCCAAGGGGGGGAGGGCCCCTACAATGAGCAGTTCTTC. It yields the protein CASSQGGEGPYNEQFF. The whole variable domain, filled in from reference TRBV11-3 and TRBJ2-1, reads EAGVVQSPRYKIIEKKQPVAFWCNPISGHNTLYWYLQNLGQGPELLIRYENEEAVDDSQLPKDRFSAERLKGVDSTLKIQPAELGDSAVYLCASSQGGEGPYNEQFFGPGTRLTVL.

The gene calls are TRBV18 and TRBJ1-5; TRBD1 matches at 7 bases. The CDR3 extends over 14 amino acids. Germline V gene data show CDR1 as KGHSH and CDR2 as LQKENI. V was pared by 6 bases and J by 5 bases, with 7 bases of the junction left unmatched. For the CDR3, the DNA is TGTGCCAGCTCGGACAGGTACCAAGATCAGCCCCAGCATTTT. Residues: CASSDRYQDQPQHF.

The chain uses TRBV10-2 and TRBJ1-5; D might be TRBD1 (5 bases). Germline assignment: CDR1 WSHSY and CDR2 SAAADI. Trimming left V 0 bases short and J 1 base short, with 10 bases between. This CDR3 has 16 amino acids. Written as DNA, the CDR3 is TGCGCCAGCAGTGAGTCAAAGGGGATCAGCAATCAGCCCCAGCATTTT. Translation: CASSESKGISNQPQHF.

The chain recombines TRBV7-6 with TRBJ2-3; the D gene is possibly TRBD2 (5 bases). The V gene lost 3 bases and the J gene lost 2 bases, with 12 bases spanning the gap. This CDR3 contains 15 residues. Germline V gives CDR1 SGHVS, CDR2 FNYEAQ. CDR3 coding DNA: TGTGCCAGCAGCTTGCCAACGGGGAACACAGATACGCAGTATTTT. Encoded protein: CASSLPTGNTDTQYF.

The V call is TRBV9, the J call TRBJ2-3; the D gene is possibly TRBD2 (5 bases). There are 15 residues in the CDR3. V lost 3 bases and J 3 bases, leaving 14 bases between the germline ends. Germline V lookup: CDR1 SGDLS, CDR2 YYNGEE. CDR3 region: CASSAGAARTDTQYF. The CDR3 nucleotides are TGTGCCAGCAGCGCCGGAGCGGCACGAACAGATACGCAGTATTTT.

CDR3 loop: CASSQRLDGQAFF. The CDR3 DNA reads as TGTGCCAGCAGCCAAAGGTTGGACGGACAAGCTTTCTTT. The gene calls are TRBV14 and TRBJ1-1, with D unclear. The ends were cut back, 2 bases at V and 9 bases at J, with 13 bases in the middle. Germline CDR1 and CDR2: SGHDN and FVKESK. The CDR3 spans 13 residues.

The chain has TRBV6-8 and TRBJ2-3, with TRBD2 identical over 8 bases. This CDR3 has 14 residues. Germline assignment: CDR1 MNHGY and CDR2 SAAAGT. V trimming: 11 bases; J trimming: 2 bases; junction bases outside the gene matches: 9. CDR3 amino acids: CAVQAGDHTDTQYF. CDR3 DNA: TGTGCCGTTCAAGCGGGGGATCACACAGATACGCAGTATTTT.

Note on this clone: Its ends do not fully match the called genes, so a read error is possible. The rearrangement uses TRBV6-8 and TRBJ2-5; the D is unclear. Germline CDR1 MNHGY, CDR2 SAAAGT. The CDR3 covers 13 residues. This chain's CDR3 is CAISVQLQETQYF. The CDR3 DNA follows: TGTGCCATCAGTGTCCAGCTCCAAGAGACCCAGTACTTC.

This clone has more than one count but fewer than ten. V and J are TRBV29-1 and TRBJ1-1; the D gene is possibly TRBD1 (5 bases). The CDR3 spans 13 residues. The germline CDR1 and CDR2 sequences are SQVTM and ANQGSEA. The V and J ends lost 3 bases and 2 bases respectively, with 10 bases between them. The CDR3 DNA reads TGCAGCGTTGATGCAGGGTTAAACACTGAAGCTTTCTTT. Translating it yields CSVDAGLNTEAFF.

DNA of the CDR3: TGCAGCGTGAGGGAAGGCCAGGGCTATGGCTACACCTTC. This translates into CSVREGQGYGYTF. This chain connects TRBV29-1 to TRBJ1-2, with D perhaps matching TRBD1 (5 bases). Trimming stripped 6 bases from V and 4 bases from J, with 15 bases between. The CDR3 contains 13 residues. Per germline, CDR1 SQVTM and CDR2 ANQGSEA.

The chain combines TRBV19 with TRBJ1-1, with TRBD1 matching 8 bases. The trim removed 5 bases at V and 3 bases at J, leaving 8 bases unmatched. Germline V gene lookup returns CDR1 LNHDA and CDR2 SQIVND (reference sequence). This CDR3 is 15 amino acids long. This CDR3 is CASSEDREVDTEAFF. The DNA for the CDR3 is TGTGCCAGTAGTGAGGACAGGGAGGTCGACACTGAAGCTTTCTTT.

J is TRBJ2-1 and V is TRBV15; D may be TRBD2 (6 bases). Per germline, CDR1 LNHNV and CDR2 YYDKDF (reference sequence). Trimming took off 5 bases at V and 5 bases at J, with 13 bases between the two ends. This CDR3 is 14 amino acids long. The CDR3 DNA is TGTGCCACCAGCCTCGGGAGAGGGGACAATGAGCAGTTCTTC. It encodes CATSLGRGDNEQFF.

CDR3 sequence reads: CASEGQGAGEQFF. As DNA, the CDR3 is TGTGCCAGCGAAGGACAGGGGGCCGGGGAGCAGTTCTTC. This chain links TRBV6-8 with TRBJ2-1; 11 bases line up with TRBD1. Per the germline V gene, CDR1 is MNHGY and CDR2 is SAAAGT. This CDR3 contains 13 residues. V lost 8 bases to trimming and J lost 10 bases; unmatched junction nucleotides: 7.

The gene calls are TRBV6-8 and TRBJ1-3, with D possibly being TRBD1 (6 bases). Germline CDR1 MNHGY, CDR2 SAAAGT. With 6 bases removed from V and 0 bases from J, the gap between germline ends came to 12 bases. The length of the CDR3 is 15 residues. CDR3 sequence: CASRRGVLSGNTIYF. CDR3 coding DNA: TGTGCCAGCAGAAGGGGGGTACTCTCTGGAAACACCATATATTTT.

This chain joins TRBV25-1 and TRBJ1-1, with a tentative D call TRBD1 (6 bases). The CDR3 is 13 amino acids. The V gene lost 4 bases and the J gene lost 4 bases, with 10 bases spanning the gap. The germline V gene encodes CDR1 MGHDK and CDR2 SYGVNS. The CDR3 spells CASSGTGRTEAFF. CDR3 coding DNA: TGTGCCAGCAGTGGAACAGGGCGCACTGAAGCTTTCTTT.

V gene TRBV6-8 combines with J gene TRBJ1-1; D is ambiguous. V was shortened by 6 bases and J by 4 bases, with 12 bases between the two germline ends. CDR1 and CDR2 (germline): MNHGY, SAAAGT. The CDR3 is 13 amino acids. CDR3 residues: CASSKETATEAFF. The CDR3 DNA reads as TGTGCCAGCAGCAAAGAAACAGCCACTGAAGCTTTCTTT.

The chain recombines TRBV10-2 with TRBJ1-1; D remains unclear. Germline CDR1 WSHSY, CDR2 SAAADI. Trimming cost V 3 bases and J 4 bases, with 15 bases left between them. The CDR3 consists of 15 residues. CDR3 in amino acids: CASSEATPGVTEAFF. CDR3 coding DNA: TGCGCCAGCAGTGAAGCGACCCCCGGCGTCACTGAAGCTTTCTTT.

The chain is built from TRBV19 and TRBJ2-3; 10 nucleotides align to TRBD2. V shed 9 bases and J 2 bases; nucleotides not matched to a gene: 8. The CDR3 consists of 15 residues. Germline CDR1 and CDR2: LNHDA and SQIVND (reference sequence). The CDR3 region has the DNA TGTGCCAGCCGTGGACTAGCGGCGGTCACAGATACGCAGTATTTT. Protein: CASRGLAAVTDTQYF.